A selection of T cell receptor beta chains follows, all from one sample in a study of cytomegalovirus exposure and HLA in healthy donors. The assay was immunoSEQ multiplex PCR, and TCRdb's table has in-frame clones only and misses some. The profile shows around 140,000 clones, 70% to 90% of them singletons. Sequencing was done on a sample of PBMCs. The source of these receptors is a man between 18 and 35 years old in good health and CMV-seropositive. Both conserved end residues are part of each CDR3. D genes are given only for firm matches. A row's size may be missing; if present it is once, few, many or a size class.

CDR3 length	clone size	V gene	D gene	J gene	CDR3 DNA	CDR3 protein
14	NA	TRBV18	NA	TRBJ1-5	TGTGCCAGCTCACCAAGCGGGGGCGGTCAGCCCCAGCATTTT	CASSPSGGGQPQHF
17	NA	TRBV5-1	TRBD2	TRBJ2-5	TGCGCCAGCAGCGCAGGACTAGCGGGAGGGATTGGGGAGACCCAGTACTTC	CASSAGLAGGIGETQYF
14	NA	TRBV7-8	NA	TRBJ1-1	TGTGCCAGCAGCTTAGACAGAAGGAACACTGAAGCTTTCTTT	CASSLDRRNTEAFF
15	NA	TRBV19	NA	TRBJ1-1	TGTGCCAGTAGTCCCCCACAGGGCAGGCAAACTGAAGCTTTCTTT	CASSPPQGRQTEAFF
12	NA	TRBV5-8	NA	TRBJ2-1	TGTGCCACTTCCTCTTCAGGGCATGAGCAGTTCTTC	CATSSSGHEQFF
14	once	TRBV7-8	TRBD1	TRBJ1-2	TGTGCCAGCAGCTTAGAAGGCAGGGGGCTTGGCTACACCTTC	CASSLEGRGLGYTF
11	NA	TRBV2	NA	TRBJ2-1	TGTGCCAGCAGGTGGATAGCTGGGCAGTTCTTC	CASRWIAGQFF
23	NA	TRBV19	TRBD2	TRBJ2-3	TGTGCCAGTAGTACACAGCCAGATGGGACCCCACCGGGATTCGGGAGGAGGACAGATACGCAGTATTTT	CASSTQPDGTPPGFGRRTDTQYF
18	NA	TRBV4-2	TRBD1	TRBJ2-2	TGTGCCAGCAGCCAAGATCCGACAGGGGGCGCGAACACCGGGGAGCTGTTTTTT	CASSQDPTGGANTGELFF
15	NA	TRBV15	TRBD2	TRBJ2-1	TGTGCCACCAGCCGACTAGCGGGGGACTACAATGAGCAGTTCTTC	CATSRLAGDYNEQFF
17	NA	TRBV15	NA	TRBJ2-2	TGTGCCACCAGCAGAGACAGGGGGGCCGGGAACACCGGGGAGCTGTTTTTT	CATSRDRGAGNTGELFF
14	NA	TRBV10-3	NA	TRBJ2-5	TGTGCCATCAGTGATAACAACTTCGGGGAGACCCAGTACTTC	CAISDNNFGETQYF
18	NA	TRBV6-1	TRBD1	TRBJ1-1	TGTGCCAGCAGTGAAGAATACAGGGGGCAATCGGGGAACACTGAAGCTTTCTTT	CASSEEYRGQSGNTEAFF
14	NA	TRBV9	NA	TRBJ2-1	TGTGCCAGCAGCGTAGCTAGCTCCTACAATGAGCAGTTCTTC	CASSVASSYNEQFF
15	NA	TRBV6-5	NA	TRBJ2-2	TGTGCCAGCAGTGTCTTTAGCGGTGACACCGGGGAGCTGTTTTTT	CASSVFSGDTGELFF
15	NA	TRBV5-1	NA	TRBJ1-2	TGCGCCAGCAGCTTGGCCAGGGCAGCTCTGAATGGCTACACCTTC	CASSLARAALNGYTF
16	NA	TRBV19	NA	TRBJ2-3	TGTGCCAGTAGTATCGGGTATGACGGGGGCACAGATACGCAGTATTTT	CASSIGYDGGTDTQYF
17	NA	TRBV5-3	NA	TRBJ1-1	TGTGCCAGAAGCTTGGGCTATCCCGGGACACCGAACACTGAAGCTTTCTTT	CARSLGYPGTPNTEAFF
16	NA	TRBV2	TRBD2	TRBJ2-1	TGTGCTCCGGTACTAGCGGGGAGATCCCCCTACAATGAGCAGTTCTTC	CAPVLAGRSPYNEQFF
17	NA	TRBV27	NA	TRBJ1-2	TGTGCCAGCAGTTTAGCCTTCCGGGGGGCGTATCTCTATGGCTACACCTTC	CASSLAFRGAYLYGYTF
15	NA	TRBV27	TRBD1	TRBJ2-7	TGTGCCAGCAGTTTGACAGGGGGCGCCTACTACGAGCAGTACTTC	CASSLTGGAYYEQYF
13	NA	TRBV30	TRBD1	TRBJ2-1	TGTGCCTGGAGTGTACTAGGGGGCGATGAGCAGTTCTTC	CAWSVLGGDEQFF
20	NA	TRBV15	TRBD1	TRBJ1-4	TGTGCCACCAGCAGAGGGCGGTATGGGTTCCGGGACAGGGTAAATGAAAAACTGTTTTTT	CATSRGRYGFRDRVNEKLFF
15	NA	TRBV5-1	NA	TRBJ1-2	TGCGCCAGCAGTGAACTAGGACGGGCGCTCTATGGCTACACCTTC	CASSELGRALYGYTF
14	NA	TRBV9	NA	TRBJ1-5	TGTGCCAGCAGCGCGGGCACGCTGGGGGGGCCCCAGCATTTT	CASSAGTLGGPQHF
14	NA	TRBV7-2	NA	TRBJ2-7	TGTGCCAGCAGCTTAGGTTGCGGGATCTGCGAGCAGTACTTC	CASSLGCGICEQYF
15	NA	TRBV29-1	NA	TRBJ2-1	TGCAGCGTTGATTTCGCGGGGTTTCCTTACAATGAGCAGTTCTTC	CSVDFAGFPYNEQFF
12	NA	TRBV6-5	NA	TRBJ1-3	TGTGCCACCATTAGTTCTGGAAACACCATATATTTT	CATISSGNTIYF
15	NA	TRBV6-1	NA	TRBJ1-2	TGTGCCAGCAGTGAAGTGCAGGGAATCCTCTATGGCTACACCTTC	CASSEVQGILYGYTF
15	few	TRBV6-6	TRBD1	TRBJ2-7	TGTGCCAGCAGTTCGCCGGGACAGAGCTCCTACGAGCAGTACTTC	CASSSPGQSSYEQYF
16	few	TRBV9	NA	TRBJ2-3	TGTGCCAGCAGCGTAGTGGGGGGAGGAATGGTAGATACGCAGTATTTT	CASSVVGGGMVDTQYF
15	NA	TRBV2	TRBD2	TRBJ2-1	TGTGCCAGCAGTGAACGGGAGGGGGGGAGAAATGAGCAGTTCTTC	CASSEREGGRNEQFF
12	few	TRBV29-1	NA	TRBJ1-2	TGCAGCGTTGACCGCACGACAGGTGGCTACACCTTC	CSVDRTTGGYTF
17	NA	TRBV7-8	NA	TRBJ2-1	TGTGCCAGCAGCTTAGTTTCATCCCGTCCAGGTCACAATGAGCAGTTCTTC	CASSLVSSRPGHNEQFF
12	NA	TRBV6-1	NA	TRBJ2-7	TGTGCCAGCAGTGAGATCAGCTACGAGCAGTACTTC	CASSEISYEQYF
16	once	TRBV7-9	NA	TRBJ2-1	TGTGCCAGCAGCTTCCGGGGTACGGGCTCCTACAATGAGCAGTTCTTC	CASSFRGTGSYNEQFF
14	NA	TRBV5-4	TRBD1	TRBJ1-2	TGTGCCAGCAGCTCAGGACAGGGCTTCGATGGCTACACCTTC	CASSSGQGFDGYTF
14	NA	TRBV6-1	TRBD2	TRBJ2-1	TGTGCCAGCCTGCTAGCGGGCCCCTACAATGAGCAGTTCTTC	CASLLAGPYNEQFF
13	NA	TRBV21-1	NA	TRBJ2-1	TGTGCCAGCACCCCTATCGGCGGGAGAGAGCAGTTCTTC	CASTPIGGREQFF
15	NA	TRBV30	TRBD1	TRBJ1-6	TGTGCCTGGAGTGTCCGGACAGGGGGCAGTTCACCCCTCCACTTT	CAWSVRTGGSSPLHF
14	NA	TRBV7-2	TRBD2	TRBJ2-1	TGTGCCAGCAGCTTTGGGGGAGGGAACAATGAGCAGTTCTTC	CASSFGGGNNEQFF
14	NA	TRBV2	NA	TRBJ1-2	TGTGCCAGTACGCCTGAGGGGACAAACTATGGCTACACCTTC	CASTPEGTNYGYTF
19	NA	TRBV4-2	TRBD2	TRBJ2-1	TGTGCCAGCAGCCAGAGGCGGCTAGCGGGCCTCGTCCCCCACAATGAGCAGTTCTTC	CASSQRRLAGLVPHNEQFF
16	NA	TRBV4-1	NA	TRBJ1-5	TGCGCCAGCAGCCAAGAGGTAGGGGTCTTCAATCAGCCCCAGCATTTT	CASSQEVGVFNQPQHF
15	NA	TRBV5-8	TRBD2	TRBJ2-7	TGTGCCAGCATCCACGGTGTTGGGGGGGCCTACGAGCAGTACTTC	CASIHGVGGAYEQYF
19	NA	TRBV27	NA	TRBJ2-3	TGTGCCAGCAGTTTCGGGTCCGCCGGGACAATCCTTCTCCGAGATACGCAGTATTTT	CASSFGSAGTILLRDTQYF
16	NA	TRBV19	TRBD1	TRBJ1-2	TGTGCCAGTAGTATTTTTATCGGACAGGGCAATTATGGCTACACCTTC	CASSIFIGQGNYGYTF
14	NA	TRBV10-3	TRBD1	TRBJ2-7	TGTGCCATTCGACCGGGACAGGGCTCCTACGAGCAGTACTTC	CAIRPGQGSYEQYF
13	NA	TRBV4-1	NA	TRBJ2-2	TGCGCCAGCAGTCTATCTATTGCCGGGGAGCTGTTTTTT	CASSLSIAGELFF
12	few	TRBV2	NA	TRBJ1-6	TGTGCCAGCAACAGGGAAGGTCCACCCCTCCACTTT	CASNREGPPLHF
16	NA	TRBV5-6	TRBD2	TRBJ2-4	TGTGCCAGCAGCTTGTGGACTAGCGGGAGTCGGGACATTCAGTACTTC	CASSLWTSGSRDIQYF
14	NA	TRBV5-1	NA	TRBJ2-7	TGCGCCAGCAGCCCACGAACAGGGCTGAGCGAGCAGTACTTC	CASSPRTGLSEQYF
15	NA	TRBV11-2	TRBD2	TRBJ2-1	TGTGCCAGCAGCGTGGGACTAGCGAGCTACAATGAGCAGTTCTTC	CASSVGLASYNEQFF
15	NA	TRBV2	TRBD1	TRBJ1-4	TGTGCCAGCAGATTATGGACAGGGGTCAATGAAAAACTGTTTTTT	CASRLWTGVNEKLFF
15	NA	TRBV5-1	TRBD2	TRBJ2-1	TGCGCCAGCAGCTTGAAGATAGCGGGAGACAATGAGCAGTTCTTC	CASSLKIAGDNEQFF